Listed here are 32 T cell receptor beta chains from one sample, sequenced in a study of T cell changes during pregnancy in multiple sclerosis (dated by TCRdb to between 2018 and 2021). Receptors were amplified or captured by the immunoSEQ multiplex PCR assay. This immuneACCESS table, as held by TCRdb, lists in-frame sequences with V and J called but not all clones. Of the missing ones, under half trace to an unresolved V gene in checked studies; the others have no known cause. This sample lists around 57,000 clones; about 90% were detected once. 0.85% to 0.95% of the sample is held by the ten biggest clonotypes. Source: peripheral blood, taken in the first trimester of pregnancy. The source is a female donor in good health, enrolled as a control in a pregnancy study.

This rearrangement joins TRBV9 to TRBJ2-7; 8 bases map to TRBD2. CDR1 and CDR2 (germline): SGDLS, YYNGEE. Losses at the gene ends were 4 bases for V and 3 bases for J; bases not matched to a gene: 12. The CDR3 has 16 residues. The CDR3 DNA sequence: TGTGCCAGCAGCCCCACCCGGGGGGGGAGGGACTACGAGCAGTACTTC. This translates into CASSPTRGGRDYEQYF. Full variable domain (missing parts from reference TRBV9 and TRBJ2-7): DSGVTQTPKHLITATGQRVTLRCSPRSGDLSVYWYQQSLDQGLQFLIQYYNGEERAKGNILERFSAQQFPDLHSELNLSSLELGDSALYFCASSPTRGGRDYEQYFGPGTRLTVT.

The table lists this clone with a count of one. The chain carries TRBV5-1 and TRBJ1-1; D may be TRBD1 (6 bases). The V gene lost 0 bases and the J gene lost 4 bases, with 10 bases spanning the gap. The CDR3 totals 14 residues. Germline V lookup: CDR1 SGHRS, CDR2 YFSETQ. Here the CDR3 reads CASSLGGRSTEAFF. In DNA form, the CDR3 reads TGCGCCAGCAGCTTGGGGGGGCGGAGCACTGAAGCTTTCTTT.

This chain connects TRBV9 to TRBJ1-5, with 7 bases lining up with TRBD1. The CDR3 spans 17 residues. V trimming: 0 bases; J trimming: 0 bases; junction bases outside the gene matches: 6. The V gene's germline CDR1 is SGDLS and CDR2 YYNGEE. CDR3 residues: CASSVVGQALSNQPQHF. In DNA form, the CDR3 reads TGTGCCAGCAGCGTAGTAGGACAGGCGCTTAGCAATCAGCCCCAGCATTTT.

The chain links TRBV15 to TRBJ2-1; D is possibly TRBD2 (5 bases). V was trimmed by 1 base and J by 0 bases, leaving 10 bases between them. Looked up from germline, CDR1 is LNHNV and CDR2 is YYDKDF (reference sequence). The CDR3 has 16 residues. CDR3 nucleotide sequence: TGTGCCACCAGCAGAGGAGCGGAAAGCTCCTACAATGAGCAGTTCTTC. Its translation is CATSRGAESSYNEQFF.

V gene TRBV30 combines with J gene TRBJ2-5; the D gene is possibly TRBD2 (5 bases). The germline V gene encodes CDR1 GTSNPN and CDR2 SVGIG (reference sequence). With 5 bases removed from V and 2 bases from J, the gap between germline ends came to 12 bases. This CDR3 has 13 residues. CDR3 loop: CAWARLLQETQYF. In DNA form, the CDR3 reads TGTGCCTGGGCCCGACTATTACAAGAGACCCAGTACTTC.

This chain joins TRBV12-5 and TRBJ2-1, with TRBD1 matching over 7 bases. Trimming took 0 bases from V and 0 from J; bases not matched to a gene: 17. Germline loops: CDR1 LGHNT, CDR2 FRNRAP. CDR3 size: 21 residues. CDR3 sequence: CASGLVWAGGRASTSYNEQFF. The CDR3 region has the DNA TGTGCTAGTGGTTTGGTATGGGCAGGGGGTCGAGCCTCTACCTCCTACAATGAGCAGTTCTTC.

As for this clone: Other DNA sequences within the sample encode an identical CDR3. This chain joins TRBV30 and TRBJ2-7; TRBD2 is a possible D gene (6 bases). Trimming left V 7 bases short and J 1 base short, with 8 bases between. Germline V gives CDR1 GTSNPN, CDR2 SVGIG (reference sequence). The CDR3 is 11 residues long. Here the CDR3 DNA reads TGTGCCTTGGAGGGATCCTACGAGCAGTACTTC. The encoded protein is CALEGSYEQYF.

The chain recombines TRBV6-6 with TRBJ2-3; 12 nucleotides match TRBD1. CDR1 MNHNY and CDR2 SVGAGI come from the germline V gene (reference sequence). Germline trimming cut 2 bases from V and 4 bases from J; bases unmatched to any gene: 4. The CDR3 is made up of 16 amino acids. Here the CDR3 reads CASSYGGQGASDTQYF. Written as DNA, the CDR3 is TGTGCCAGCAGTTACGGGGGACAGGGGGCATCAGATACGCAGTATTTT.

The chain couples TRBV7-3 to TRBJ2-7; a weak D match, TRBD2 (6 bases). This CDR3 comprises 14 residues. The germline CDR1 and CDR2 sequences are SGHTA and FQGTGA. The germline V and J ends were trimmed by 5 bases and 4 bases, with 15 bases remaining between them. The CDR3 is CASSDPGVSYEQYF. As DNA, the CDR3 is TGTGCCAGCAGCGATCCGGGGGTCTCGTACGAGCAGTACTTC. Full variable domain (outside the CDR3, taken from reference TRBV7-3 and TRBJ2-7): GAGVSQTPSNKVTEKGKYVELRCDPISGHTALYWYRQSLGQGPEFLIYFQGTGAADDSGLPNDRFFAVRPEGSVSTLKIQRTERGDSAVYLCASSDPGVSYEQYFGPGTRLTVT.

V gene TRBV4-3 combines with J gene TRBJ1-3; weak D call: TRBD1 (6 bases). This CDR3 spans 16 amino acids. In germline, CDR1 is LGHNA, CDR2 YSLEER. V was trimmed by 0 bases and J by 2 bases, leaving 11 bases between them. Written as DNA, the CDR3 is TGCGCCAGCAGCCAAGACTGGACAGAACCTGGAAACACCATATATTTT. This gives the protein CASSQDWTEPGNTIYF.

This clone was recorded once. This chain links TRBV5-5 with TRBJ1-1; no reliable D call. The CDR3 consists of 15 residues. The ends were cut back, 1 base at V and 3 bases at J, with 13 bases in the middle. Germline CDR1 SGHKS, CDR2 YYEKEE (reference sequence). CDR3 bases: TGTGCCAGCAGCTTGTTCCGGGCAGCGGACACTGAAGCTTTCTTT. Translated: CASSLFRAADTEAFF. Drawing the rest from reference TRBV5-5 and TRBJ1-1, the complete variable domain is DAGVTQSPTHLIKTRGQQVTLRCSPISGHKSVSWYQQVLGQGPQFIFQYYEKEERGRGNFPDRFSARQFPNYSSELNVNALLLGDSALYLCASSLFRAADTEAFFGQGTRLTVV.

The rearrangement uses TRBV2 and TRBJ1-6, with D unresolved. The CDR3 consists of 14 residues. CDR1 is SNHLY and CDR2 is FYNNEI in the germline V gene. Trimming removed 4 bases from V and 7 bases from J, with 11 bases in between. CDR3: CASSVFVPNSPLHF. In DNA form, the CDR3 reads TGTGCCAGCAGTGTATTTGTCCCGAATTCACCCCTCCACTTT.

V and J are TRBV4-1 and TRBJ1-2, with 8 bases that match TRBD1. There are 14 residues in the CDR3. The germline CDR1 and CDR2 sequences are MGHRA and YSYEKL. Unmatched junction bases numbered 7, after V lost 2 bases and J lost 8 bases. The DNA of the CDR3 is TGCGCCAGCAGCCAAACGGACAGGGTGGACGGCTACACCTTC. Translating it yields CASSQTDRVDGYTF.

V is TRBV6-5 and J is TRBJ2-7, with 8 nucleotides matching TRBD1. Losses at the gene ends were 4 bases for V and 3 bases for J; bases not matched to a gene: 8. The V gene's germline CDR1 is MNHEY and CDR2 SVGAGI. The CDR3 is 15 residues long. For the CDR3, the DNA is TGTGCCAGCAGTTCCCCCCGGACAGGGTACTACGAGCAGTACTTC. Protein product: CASSSPRTGYYEQYF.

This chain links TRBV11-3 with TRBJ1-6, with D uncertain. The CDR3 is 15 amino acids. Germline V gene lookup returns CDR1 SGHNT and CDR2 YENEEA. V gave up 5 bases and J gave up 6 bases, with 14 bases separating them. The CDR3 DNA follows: TGTGCCAGCAGCGCAGACACGGGGATTAATTCACCCCTCCACTTT. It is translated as CASSADTGINSPLHF.

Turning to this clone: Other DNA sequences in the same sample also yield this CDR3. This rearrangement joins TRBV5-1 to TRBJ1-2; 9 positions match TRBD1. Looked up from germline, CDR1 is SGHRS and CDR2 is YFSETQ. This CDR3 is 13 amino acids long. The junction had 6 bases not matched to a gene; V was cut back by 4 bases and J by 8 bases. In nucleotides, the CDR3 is TGCGCCAGCAGCCTGGACAGGGGAGGCGGCTACACCTTC. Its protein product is CASSLDRGGGYTF.

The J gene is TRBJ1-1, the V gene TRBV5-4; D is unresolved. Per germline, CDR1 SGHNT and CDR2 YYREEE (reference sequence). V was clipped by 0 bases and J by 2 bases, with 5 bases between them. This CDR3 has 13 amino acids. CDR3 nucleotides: TGTGCCAGCAGCTTGGTGGCAAACACTGAAGCTTTCTTT. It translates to CASSLVANTEAFF. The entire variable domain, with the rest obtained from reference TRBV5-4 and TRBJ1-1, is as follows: ETGVTQSPTHLIKTRGQQVTLRCSSQSGHNTVSWYQQALGQGPQFIFQYYREEENGRGNFPPRFSGLQFPNYSSELNVNALELDDSALYLCASSLVANTEAFFGQGTRLTVV.

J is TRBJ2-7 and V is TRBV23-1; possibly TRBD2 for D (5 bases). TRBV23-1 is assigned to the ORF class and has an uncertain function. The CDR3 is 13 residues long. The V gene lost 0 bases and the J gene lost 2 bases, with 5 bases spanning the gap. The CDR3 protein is CASSQSGAYEQYF. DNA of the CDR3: TGCGCCAGCAGTCAATCGGGAGCCTACGAGCAGTACTTC.

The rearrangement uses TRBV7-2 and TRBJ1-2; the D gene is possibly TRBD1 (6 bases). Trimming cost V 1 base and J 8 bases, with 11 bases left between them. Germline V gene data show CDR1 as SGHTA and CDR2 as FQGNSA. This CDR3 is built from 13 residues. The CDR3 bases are TGTGCCAGCAGCTTAGATCCAGGGGAAGGCTACACCTTC. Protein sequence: CASSLDPGEGYTF.

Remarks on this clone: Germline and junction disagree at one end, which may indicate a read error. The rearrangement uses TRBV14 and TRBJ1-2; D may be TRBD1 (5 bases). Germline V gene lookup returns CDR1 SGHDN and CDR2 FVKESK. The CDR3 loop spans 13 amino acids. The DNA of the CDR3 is TGTGCCAGCAGCCAAGATTCGGTCGGGGGAATCGCCTTC. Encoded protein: CASSQDSVGGIAF.

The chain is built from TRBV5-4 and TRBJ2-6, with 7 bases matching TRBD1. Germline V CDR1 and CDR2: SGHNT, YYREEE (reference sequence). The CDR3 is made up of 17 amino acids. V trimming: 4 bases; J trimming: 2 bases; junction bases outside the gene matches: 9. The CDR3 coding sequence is TGTGCCAGCAGCCCTGGGACAACAGGGGCTGGGGCCAACGTCCTGACTTTC. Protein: CASSPGTTGAGANVLTF.

CDR3 coding DNA: TGTGCCAGCAGTCCCGGGACAGGGAGGAACACTGAAGCTTTCTTT. Translated, it gives CASSPGTGRNTEAFF. The genes are TRBV9 and TRBJ1-1; 9 bases map to TRBD1. V lost 5 bases to trimming and J lost 1 base; unmatched junction nucleotides: 6. This CDR3 is 15 amino acids long. Germline V gene sequence: CDR1 SGDLS, CDR2 YYNGEE.

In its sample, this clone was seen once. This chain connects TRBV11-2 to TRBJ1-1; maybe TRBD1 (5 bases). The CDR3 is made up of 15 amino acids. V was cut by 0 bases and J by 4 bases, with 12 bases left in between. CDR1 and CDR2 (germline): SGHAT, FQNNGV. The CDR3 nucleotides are TGTGCCAGCAGCTTAGATGTGGGGCAGGTCACTGAAGCTTTCTTT. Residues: CASSLDVGQVTEAFF.

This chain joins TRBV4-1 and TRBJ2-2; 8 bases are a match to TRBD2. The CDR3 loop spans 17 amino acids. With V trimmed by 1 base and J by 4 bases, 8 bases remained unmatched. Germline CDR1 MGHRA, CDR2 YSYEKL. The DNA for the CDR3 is TGCGCCAGCAGCCAAGGTCTCGGGGGGGGCGTCACCGGGGAGCTGTTTTTT. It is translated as CASSQGLGGGVTGELFF.

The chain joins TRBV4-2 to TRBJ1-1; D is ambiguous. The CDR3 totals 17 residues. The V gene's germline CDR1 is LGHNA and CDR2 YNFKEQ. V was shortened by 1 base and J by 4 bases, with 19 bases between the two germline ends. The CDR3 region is CASSQVGVGQGSTEAFF. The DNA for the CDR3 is TGTGCCAGCAGCCAAGTTGGGGTGGGTCAAGGGAGCACTGAAGCTTTCTTT.

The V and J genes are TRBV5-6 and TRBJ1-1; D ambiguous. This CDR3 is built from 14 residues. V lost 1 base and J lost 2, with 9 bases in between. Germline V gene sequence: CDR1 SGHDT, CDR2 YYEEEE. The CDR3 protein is CASSLSTFNTEAFF. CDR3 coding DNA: TGTGCCAGCAGCTTGAGTACATTCAACACTGAAGCTTTCTTT.

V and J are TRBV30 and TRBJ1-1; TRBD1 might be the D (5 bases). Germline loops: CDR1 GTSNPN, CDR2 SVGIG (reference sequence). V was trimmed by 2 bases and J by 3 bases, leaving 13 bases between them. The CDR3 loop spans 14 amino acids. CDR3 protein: CAWSLTGVYTEAFF. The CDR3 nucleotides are TGTGCCTGGAGTTTAACGGGGGTTTACACTGAAGCTTTCTTT.

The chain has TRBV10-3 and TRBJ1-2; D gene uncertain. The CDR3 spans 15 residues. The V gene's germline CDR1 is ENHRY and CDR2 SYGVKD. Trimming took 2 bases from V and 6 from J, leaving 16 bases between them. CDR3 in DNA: TGTGCCATCAGTGAGCCCCCGGGTGGAGGGAATGGCTACACCTTC. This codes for CAISEPPGGGNGYTF.

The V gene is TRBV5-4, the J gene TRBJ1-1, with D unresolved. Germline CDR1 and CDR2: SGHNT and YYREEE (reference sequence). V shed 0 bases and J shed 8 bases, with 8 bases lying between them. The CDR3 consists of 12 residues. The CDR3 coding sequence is TGTGCCAGCAGCTTGGGAGAGAACGAAGCTTTCTTT. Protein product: CASSLGENEAFF.

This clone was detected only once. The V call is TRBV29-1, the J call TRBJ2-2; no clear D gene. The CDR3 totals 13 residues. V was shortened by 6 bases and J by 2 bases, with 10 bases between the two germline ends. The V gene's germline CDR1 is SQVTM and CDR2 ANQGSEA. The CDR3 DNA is TGCAGCGTGAGGTATGGAAACACCGGGGAGCTGTTTTTT. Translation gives CSVRYGNTGELFF.

CDR3 nucleotides: TGCGCCAGCAGCTTGGGTTCTACAGGGGCAGGAAACACCATATATTTT. This encodes CASSLGSTGAGNTIYF. The chain couples TRBV5-1 to TRBJ1-3, with TRBD1 matching 7 bases. Looked up from germline, CDR1 is SGHRS and CDR2 is YFSETQ. The CDR3 is made up of 16 amino acids. Germline trimming cut 0 bases from V and 4 bases from J; bases unmatched to any gene: 7.

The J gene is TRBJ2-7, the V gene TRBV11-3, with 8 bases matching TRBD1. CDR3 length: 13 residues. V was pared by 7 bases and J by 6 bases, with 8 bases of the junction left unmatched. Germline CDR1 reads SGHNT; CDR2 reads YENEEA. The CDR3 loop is CASTPLTGAEQYF. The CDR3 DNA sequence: TGTGCCAGCACCCCGTTGACAGGGGCCGAGCAGTACTTC.